The present entry profiles one T cell receptor (beta chain) with its context. Its antigen is not yet known. Per-base quality was not reported, and no clone a single base away is much larger than it. Participants in the prospective study were enrolled through a virtual design, were aged roughly 18 to 100 years, and lived in roughly 24 United States geographic areas. In the prospective study, cohorts were assigned on the basis of participant-reported clinical history obtained from a screening survey and a study questionnaire. ImmuneRACE Cohort 3 recovered participants were defined by two consecutive negative NP/OP PCR tests, healthcare professional clearance, or symptom resolution. Each participant in the prospective study had whole blood, serum and a nasopharyngeal or oropharyngeal swab collected by mobile phlebotomists. Additional blood draws and questionnaires over an approximately two-month period could optionally be provided by prospective study participants. Prospective study blood samples were shipped either frozen or at room temperature before DNA extraction.

These data come from a study of blood T cell repertoires in COVID-19 (dated by TCRdb to the early 2020s). Some background on the complete study: Samples covering the acute and convalescent phases of COVID-19 were provided by collaborators in the United States, Italy and Spain. The prospective study material was composed of cDNA or gDNA derived from T cells, B-cell-depleted T cells, or PBMCs. The dataset comprised deeply sampled blood TCRbeta repertoires from subjects exposed to, actively infected with, or recovered from COVID-19. The repertoires were released in a freely available public database meant as a resource for research on the immune response to SARS-CoV-2. The samples were drawn from two sources: the first 160 participants of the ongoing ImmuneRACE study, and 1,200 or so subjects contributed by 6 global collaborators. A de-identified subject ID, COVID-19 status, age in years and sex were almost always included in the sample metadata. Where HLA class I and class II types were available, the types were taken from metadata supplied by the sample provider, not from assay-based typing.

Results the study describes overall, beyond this receptor: Clinical and demographic metadata were provided uncurated, with the amount varying by source and participant.

The immunoSEQ Assay, a bias-controlled multiplex PCR, was used to amplify TCRbeta CDR3 regions from genomic DNA. The source study handled its data this way. Nucleated cell counts per sample were estimated from amplification of reference gene primers within the assay. To quantify the absolute abundance of each unique TCRbeta CDR3 rearrangement, sequence reads were collapsed and filtered. Productive Simpson clonality was computed per sample as the square root of Simpson's diversity index over productive rearrangements. Here the immuneACCESS table is served through TCRdb, limited to in-frame sequences with V and J called. Missing clones are a known gap in these copies; in checked studies unresolved V genes cover under half, and the rest lacks a known reason. D and trimming come from the DNA, and the V and J calls and clone size come from that table. In this sample the table shows around 300,000 clones, over 75% of which occur a single time. Approximately 1% of the sample is held by the ten biggest clonotypes.

V ends up 1 base short and J 3 bases short, with an unmatched junction base count of 0. From cysteine to phenylalanine, the CDR3 is 14 amino acids long. The read is trimmed to its CDR3 DNA, 42 bases read in frame from base 1. The germline V gene sets CDR1 to SGHNT and CDR2 to YENEEA. This clonotype originated in a woman under 40 who had recovered from COVID-19. The specimen was PBMCs or T cells enriched from blood (not recorded which). The V and J segments used are TRBV11-3 and TRBJ2-3, and TRBD2 aligns with 8 junction nucleotides. The nucleotide sequence is TGTGCCAGCAGCTTAGGACTAGCGACAGATACGCAGTATTTT. This encodes CASSLGLATDTQYF.